This T cell receptor beta chain was retrieved from a study of Ad26.COV2.S vaccination and SARS-CoV-2 variants. In the study overall: The vaccine Ad26.COV2.S was put into the muscle once, or twice with 56 days between. Study conclusions and caveats: Whether participants received vaccine or placebo, their non-spike TCR breadth was similar.

Stated treatment: around 19 received Ad26.COV2.S at low or high dose, single or two shots; roughly five received placebo; per-sample allocation not given. Sampling was performed 63 days after the first vaccine or placebo injection. The individual, an adult aged 18-55 years, was a donor in Boston. Wuhan-strain SARS-CoV-2 spike was expressed by the Ad26 vector that made up the vaccine. Sequencing used immunoSEQ multiplex PCR; TCRdb keeps in-frame clones, though not all of them. The sample has about 390,000 clones; around 92% are singletons. As concerns this clone: Antigen: not known.

The input for sequencing was peripheral blood, taken in a trial of Ad26.COV2.S vaccine versus placebo. The receptor's source is a person aged 18 to 65 who received the Ad26.COV2.S COVID-19 vaccine or a placebo.

Here the CDR3 reads CASSLTGGETQYF. In DNA, the CDR3 is TGTGCCAGCAGCTTAACCGGGGGAGAGACCCAGTACTTC. This rearrangement joins TRBV7-2 to TRBJ2-5, with D possibly matching TRBD2 (6 bases). The CDR3 length is 13 residues. The V gene lost 2 bases and the J gene lost 4 bases, with 8 bases spanning the gap. CDR1 is SGHTA, CDR2 FQGNSA, per germline. Filled out from reference TRBV7-2 and TRBJ2-5, the complete variable domain reads GAGVSQSPSNKVTEKGKDVELRCDPISGHTALYWYRQSLGQGLEFLIYFQGNSAPDKSGLPSDRFSAERTGGSVSTLTIQRTQQEDSAVYLCASSLTGGETQYFGPGTRLLVL.